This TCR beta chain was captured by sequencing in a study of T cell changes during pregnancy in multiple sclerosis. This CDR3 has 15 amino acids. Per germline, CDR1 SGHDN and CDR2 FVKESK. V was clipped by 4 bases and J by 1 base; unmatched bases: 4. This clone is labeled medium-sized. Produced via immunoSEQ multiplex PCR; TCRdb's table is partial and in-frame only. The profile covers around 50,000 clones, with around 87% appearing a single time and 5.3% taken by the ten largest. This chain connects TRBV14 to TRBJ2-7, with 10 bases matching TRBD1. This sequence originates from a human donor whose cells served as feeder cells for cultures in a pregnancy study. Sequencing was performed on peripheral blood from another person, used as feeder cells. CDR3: CASSPDRGLSYEQYF. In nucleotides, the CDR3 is TGTGCCAGCAGCCCTGACAGGGGGCTATCCTACGAGCAGTACTTC.